The 22 T cell receptor beta chains in this list originate from one sample, sequenced in a study of PD-L1 blockade in urothelial cancer. Sequencing used immunoSEQ multiplex PCR; TCRdb keeps in-frame clones, though not all of them. The table records about 72,000 clones, around 86% of them present only once. Time point of the sample: pretreatment peripheral blood. The sample was PBMCs, taken around atezolizumab (anti-PD-L1) treatment. The receptors come from a man aged 55 to 70 with urothelial cancer.

The chain has TRBV14 and TRBJ2-5; 12 bases match TRBD2. Germline V CDR1 and CDR2: SGHDN, FVKESK. The CDR3 has 16 residues. V dropped 5 bases and J dropped 0; count of bases not matched to a gene: 4. CDR3 loop: CASSNGLAGNQETQYF. CDR3 coding DNA: TGTGCCAGCAGCAACGGACTAGCGGGGAACCAAGAGACCCAGTACTTC.

This chain links TRBV5-6 with TRBJ2-3; TRBD2 matches at 12 bases. CDR1 SGHDT and CDR2 YYEEEE come from the germline V gene. CDR3 length equals 16 residues. With 4 bases clipped from V and 5 bases from J, the junction kept 8 bases outside the gene matches. The CDR3 sequence is CASSLRLAGELDTQYF. Written as DNA, the CDR3 is TGTGCCAGCAGCCTCCGACTAGCGGGGGAACTAGATACGCAGTATTTT.

This chain uses TRBV6-1 with TRBJ2-7; 10 positions agree with TRBD1. After removal of 8 bases from V and 6 bases from J, the junction contained 10 bases not matched to a gene. The CDR3 has 14 residues. CDR1 and CDR2 (germline): MNHNS, SASEGT. CDR3 in amino acids: CASWRQGATCEQYF. CDR3 in DNA: TGTGCCAGCTGGAGACAGGGGGCCACCTGCGAGCAGTACTTC.

The chain has TRBV11-2 and TRBJ2-1, with D possibly matching TRBD2 (5 bases). This CDR3 comprises 14 residues. Trimming stripped 2 bases from V and 9 bases from J, with 14 bases between. Germline CDR1 SGHAT, CDR2 FQNNGV. The CDR3, as DNA: TGTGCCAGCAGCTTAACTGGGGTTGGAGGTGAGCAGTTCTTC. Amino acids: CASSLTGVGGEQFF.

This clone has a single count. The chain employs TRBV11-2 and TRBJ1-1; D remains unclear. The CDR3 loop spans 14 amino acids. CDR1 and CDR2 (germline): SGHAT, FQNNGV. V lost 1 base, J lost 0 bases, and 6 bases lay in between. CDR3 bases: TGTGCCAGCAGCTTAGTGGGCATGAACACTGAAGCTTTCTTT. It yields the protein CASSLVGMNTEAFF.

This clone was seen a few times. The chain joins TRBV27 to TRBJ1-6; TRBD1 is a possible D gene (6 bases). Germline V lookup: CDR1 MNHEY, CDR2 SMNVEV (reference sequence). Trimming took 7 bases from V and 3 from J, leaving 7 bases between them. The CDR3 consists of 13 residues. CDR3 coding DNA: TGTGCCAGCAAGGACAGCTATAATTCACCCCTCCACTTT. Amino acids: CASKDSYNSPLHF.

J is TRBJ1-2 and V is TRBV6-4; D perhaps matches TRBD1 (5 bases). The length of the CDR3 is 12 residues. Deletions cut 3 bases from V and 9 bases from J, with 11 bases between. From germline, CDR1 is MRHNA and CDR2 SNTAGT. CDR3 loop: CASSESQGSYTF. DNA of the CDR3: TGTGCCAGCAGTGAGAGTCAGGGTAGCTACACCTTC.

The chain joins TRBV11-3 to TRBJ1-4; 7 bases match TRBD1. The CDR3 contains 15 residues. V was pared by 0 bases and J by 7 bases, with 5 bases of the junction left unmatched. From germline, CDR1 is SGHNT and CDR2 YENEEA. CDR3: CASSLDSAGGEKLFF. DNA of the CDR3: TGTGCCAGCAGCTTAGATTCGGCAGGGGGTGAAAAACTGTTTTTT.

V usage is TRBV27 and J usage is TRBJ2-7, with a weak D call TRBD1 (5 bases). V dropped 5 bases and J dropped 3 bases, with 14 bases sitting between them. Germline V gives CDR1 MNHEY, CDR2 SMNVEV (reference sequence). CDR3 length equals 14 residues. Here the CDR3 DNA reads TGTGCCAGCAGTGATACAAGGGGAAACTACGAGCAGTACTTC. Its protein is CASSDTRGNYEQYF.

This clone has only one observation. The chain links TRBV6-6 to TRBJ2-7; 7 nucleotides match TRBD2. With 4 bases clipped from V and 2 bases from J, the junction kept 8 bases outside the gene matches. Germline assignment: CDR1 MNHNY and CDR2 SVGAGI (reference sequence). CDR3 length: 15 residues. The CDR3 loop is CASSSRGRKTYEQYF. The DNA for the CDR3 is TGTGCCAGCAGTTCGCGGGGGAGGAAAACCTACGAGCAGTACTTC.

The chain combines TRBV28 with TRBJ1-3; D not certain. This CDR3 has 15 amino acids. Germline CDR1 and CDR2: MDHEN and SYDVKM. Trimming stripped 6 bases from V and 0 bases from J, with 12 bases between. The CDR3 reads CASSPTSPSGNTIYF. The CDR3 DNA sequence: TGTGCCAGCAGCCCTACTTCGCCCTCTGGAAACACCATATATTTT.

The V and J genes are TRBV11-3 and TRBJ1-6, with a tentative D call TRBD1 (5 bases). The CDR3 is 14 amino acids. The germline V and J ends were trimmed by 5 bases and 8 bases, with 13 bases remaining between them. Germline V gene sequence: CDR1 SGHNT, CDR2 YENEEA. In nucleotides, the CDR3 is TGTGCCAGCAGCCCCAGGGTAGGCGATTCACCCCTCCACTTT. Translating gives CASSPRVGDSPLHF.

The CDR3 DNA sequence: TGTGCCAGCAGCCAAGGGACAGGGATTATCAACACTGAAGCTTTCTTT. Protein product: CASSQGTGIINTEAFF. The chain links TRBV4-2 to TRBJ1-1, with 8 bases matching TRBD1. Germline V gene data show CDR1 as LGHNA and CDR2 as YNFKEQ. V shed 1 base and J 2 bases; nucleotides not matched to a gene: 6. CDR3 length: 16 amino acids.

J is TRBJ2-3 and V is TRBV27, with 7 bases lining up with TRBD2. With 3 bases clipped from V and 2 bases from J, the junction kept 8 bases outside the gene matches. The CDR3 has 16 residues. Per the germline V gene, CDR1 is MNHEY and CDR2 is SMNVEV (reference sequence). The chain's CDR3 is CASSFSSGGHTDTQYF. The CDR3 nucleotides are TGTGCCAGCAGTTTCTCCTCGGGAGGTCACACAGATACGCAGTATTTT.

The chain is built from TRBV15 and TRBJ1-2, with no clear D. V lost 6 bases and J lost 4, with 12 bases in between. This CDR3 spans 13 amino acids. CDR1 and CDR2 from the germline V gene are LNHNV and YYDKDF (reference sequence). CDR3 bases: TGTGCCACCAGTCCTGGACTGAGCTATGGCTACACCTTC. Translated: CATSPGLSYGYTF.

The V call is TRBV5-6, the J call TRBJ2-5, with D perhaps matching TRBD1 (5 bases). Germline V gives CDR1 SGHDT, CDR2 YYEEEE. The CDR3 runs to 14 residues. V dropped 2 bases and J dropped 5 bases, with 13 bases sitting between them. The DNA for the CDR3 is TGTGCCAGCAGCTTACAGGCCGCCGGGGAGACCCAGTACTTC. Its protein product is CASSLQAAGETQYF.

The V and J genes are TRBV7-9 and TRBJ2-4; maybe TRBD1 (6 bases). Germline CDR1 is SEHNR and CDR2 is FQNEAQ (reference sequence). CDR3 length: 17 residues. V was shortened by 10 bases and J by 0 bases, with 22 bases between the two germline ends. CDR3 in amino acids: CATPREGVDLAKNIQYF. In DNA, the CDR3 is TGTGCCACCCCCCGTGAGGGGGTCGATCTAGCCAAAAACATTCAGTACTTC.

The genes are TRBV7-6 and TRBJ2-2; TRBD2 agrees at 9 bases. There are 16 residues in the CDR3. Germline values: CDR1 SGHVS, CDR2 FNYEAQ. The V segment lost 2 bases and the J segment 3 bases; nucleotides outside the gene matches: 4. CDR3 in amino acids: CASSLWLAGYTGELFF. CDR3 DNA: TGTGCCAGCAGCTTATGGCTAGCGGGATACACCGGGGAGCTGTTTTTT.

J is TRBJ2-2 and V is TRBV6-5; TRBD2 matches 8 bases. The CDR3 loop spans 15 amino acids. CDR1 and CDR2 (germline): MNHEY, SVGAGI. Unmatched junction bases numbered 2, after V lost 2 bases and J lost 3 bases. CDR3 region: CASSYGRGDTGELFF. The CDR3 nucleotides read TGTGCCAGCAGTTACGGGCGGGGGGACACCGGGGAGCTGTTTTTT.

V and J are TRBV19 and TRBJ2-7; D is ambiguous. Germline V gives CDR1 LNHDA, CDR2 SQIVND (reference sequence). The CDR3 covers 15 residues. Trimming removed 5 bases at V and 2 bases at J, with 16 bases between. The CDR3 DNA follows: TGTGCCAGTAGTGATCGACACGATCCTGCCTACGAGCAGTACTTC. This translates into CASSDRHDPAYEQYF.

The chain recombines TRBV29-1 with TRBJ2-3; TRBD1 matches at 7 bases. Looked up from germline, CDR1 is SQVTM and CDR2 is ANQGSEA. This CDR3 has 14 residues. Trimming removed 7 bases from V and 4 bases from J; junction bases left unmatched: 11. CDR3 protein: CSARIQGTADTQYF. The CDR3 DNA reads as TGCAGCGCCCGGATACAGGGGACCGCAGATACGCAGTATTTT.

This clone was observed a few times. Its ends do not fully match the called genes, so a read error is possible. The rearrangement joins TRBV5-4 to TRBJ2-2; 7 nucleotides match TRBD2. This CDR3 has 12 amino acids. From germline, CDR1 is SGHNT and CDR2 YYREEE (reference sequence). In nucleotides, the CDR3 is TGTGCCAGCAGCCCGGGACCGGGGGGGCTGTTTTTT. Residues: CASSPGPGGLFF.